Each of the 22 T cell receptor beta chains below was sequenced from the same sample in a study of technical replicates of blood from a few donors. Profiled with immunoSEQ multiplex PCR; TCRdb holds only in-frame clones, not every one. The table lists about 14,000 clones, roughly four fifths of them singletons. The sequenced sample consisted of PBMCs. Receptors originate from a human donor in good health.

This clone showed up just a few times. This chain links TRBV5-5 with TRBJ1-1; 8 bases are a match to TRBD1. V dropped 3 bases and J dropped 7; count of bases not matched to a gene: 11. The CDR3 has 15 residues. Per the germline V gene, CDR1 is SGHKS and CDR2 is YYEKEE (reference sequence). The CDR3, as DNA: TGTGCCAGCAGCTCTCAGGGGGCCTCCTACGGTGAAGCTTTCTTT. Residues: CASSSQGASYGEAFF.

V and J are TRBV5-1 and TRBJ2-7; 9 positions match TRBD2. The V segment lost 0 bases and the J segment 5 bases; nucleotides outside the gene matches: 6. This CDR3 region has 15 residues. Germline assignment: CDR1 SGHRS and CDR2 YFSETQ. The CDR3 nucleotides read TGCGCCAGCAGCTTGGGTGGCGGGAGGGGTAACGAGCAGTACTTC. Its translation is CASSLGGGRGNEQYF.

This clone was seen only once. The CDR3 region has the DNA TGTGCCAGCAGTGGCAGACAGGCCCAAGAGACCCAGTACTTC. Translated, it gives CASSGRQAQETQYF. The chain is built from TRBV25-1 and TRBJ2-5; D perhaps matches TRBD1 (6 bases). V dropped 4 bases and J dropped 1 base, with 10 bases sitting between them. Germline CDR1 and CDR2: MGHDK and SYGVNS. This CDR3 is built from 14 residues.

CDR3 in amino acids: CASSTWTGVRQPQHF. The CDR3 DNA sequence: TGTGCCAGTAGTACCTGGACAGGTGTCCGTCAGCCCCAGCATTTT. The chain is built from TRBV19 and TRBJ1-5, with TRBD1 matching 7 bases. This CDR3 spans 15 amino acids. Germline lookup yields CDR1 LNHDA and CDR2 SQIVND (reference sequence). V shed 4 bases, J shed 6 bases, and the junction held 9 bases outside the gene matches.

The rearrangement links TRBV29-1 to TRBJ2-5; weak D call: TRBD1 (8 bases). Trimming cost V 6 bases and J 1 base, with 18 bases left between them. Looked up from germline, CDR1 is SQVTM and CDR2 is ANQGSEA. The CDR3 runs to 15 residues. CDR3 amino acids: CSVITGGGFQETQYF. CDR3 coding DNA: TGCAGCGTGATAACAGGGGGGGGGTTCCAAGAGACCCAGTACTTC.

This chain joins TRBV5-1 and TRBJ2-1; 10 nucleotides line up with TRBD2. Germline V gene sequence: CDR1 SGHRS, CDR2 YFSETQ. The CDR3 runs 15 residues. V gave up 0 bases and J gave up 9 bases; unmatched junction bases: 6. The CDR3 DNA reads TGCGCCAGCAGCTTGGATGTGCTAGCGGGAGTTGAGCAGTTCTTC. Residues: CASSLDVLAGVEQFF.

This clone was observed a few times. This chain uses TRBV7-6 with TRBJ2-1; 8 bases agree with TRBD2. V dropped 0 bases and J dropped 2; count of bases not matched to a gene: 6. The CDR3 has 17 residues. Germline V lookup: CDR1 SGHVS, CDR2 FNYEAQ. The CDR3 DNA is TGTGCCAGCAGCTTAGCACCCCCGGGACTAGCCTACAATGAGCAGTTCTTC. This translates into CASSLAPPGLAYNEQFF.

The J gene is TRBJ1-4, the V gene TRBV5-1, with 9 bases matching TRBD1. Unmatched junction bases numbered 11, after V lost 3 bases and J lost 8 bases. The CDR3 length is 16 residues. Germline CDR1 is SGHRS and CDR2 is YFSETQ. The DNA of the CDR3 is TGCGCCAGCAGCTCTTTTGTGGGACAGGGAACAGAAAAACTGTTTTTT. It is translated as CASSSFVGQGTEKLFF. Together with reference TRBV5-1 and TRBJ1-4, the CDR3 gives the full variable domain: KAGVTQTPRYLIKTRGQQVTLSCSPISGHRSVSWYQQTPGQGLQFLFEYFSETQRNKGNFPGRFSGRQFSNSRSEMNVSTLELGDSALYLCASSSFVGQGTEKLFFGSGTQLSVL.

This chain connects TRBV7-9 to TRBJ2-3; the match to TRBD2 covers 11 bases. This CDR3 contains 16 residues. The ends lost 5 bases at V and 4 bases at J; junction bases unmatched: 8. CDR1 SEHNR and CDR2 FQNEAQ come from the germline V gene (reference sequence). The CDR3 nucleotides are TGTGCCAGCAGCGTCTTACTAGCGGGAGTATCAGATACGCAGTATTTT. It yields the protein CASSVLLAGVSDTQYF.

CDR3 amino acids: CASSENPGSNQPQHF. The CDR3 DNA is TGCGCCAGCAGCGAGAACCCGGGTAGCAATCAGCCCCAGCATTTT. The chain links TRBV5-1 to TRBJ1-5, with D uncertain. From germline, CDR1 is SGHRS and CDR2 YFSETQ. The V gene lost 4 bases and the J gene lost 0 bases, with 11 bases spanning the gap. The CDR3 has 15 amino acids.

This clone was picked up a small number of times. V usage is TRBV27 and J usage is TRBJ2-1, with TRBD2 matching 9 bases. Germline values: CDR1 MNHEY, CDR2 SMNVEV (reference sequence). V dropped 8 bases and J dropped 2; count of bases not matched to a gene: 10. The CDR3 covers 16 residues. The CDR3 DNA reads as TGTGCCAGCGGGGGGCTACGCGGGAGGGCCTACAATGAGCAGTTCTTC. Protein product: CASGGLRGRAYNEQFF.

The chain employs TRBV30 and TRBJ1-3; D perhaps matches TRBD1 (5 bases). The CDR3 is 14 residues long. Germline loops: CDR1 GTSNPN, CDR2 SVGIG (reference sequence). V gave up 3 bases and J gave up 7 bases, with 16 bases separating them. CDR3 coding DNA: TGTGCCTGGAGGAAGGTTCTCGGGGGTAACACCATATATTTT. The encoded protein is CAWRKVLGGNTIYF. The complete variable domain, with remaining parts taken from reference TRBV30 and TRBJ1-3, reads SQTIHQWPATLVQPVGSPLSLECTVEGTSNPNLYWYRQAAGRGLQLLFYSVGIGQISSEVPQNLSASRPQDRQFILSSKKLLLSDSGFYLCAWRKVLGGNTIYFGEGSWLTVV.

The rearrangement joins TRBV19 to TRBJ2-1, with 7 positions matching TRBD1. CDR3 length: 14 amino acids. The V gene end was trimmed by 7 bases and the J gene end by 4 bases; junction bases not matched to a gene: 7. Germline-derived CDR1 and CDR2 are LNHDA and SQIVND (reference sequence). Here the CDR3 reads CASKPGQWYNEQFF. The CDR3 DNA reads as TGTGCCAGTAAGCCGGGACAGTGGTACAATGAGCAGTTCTTC.

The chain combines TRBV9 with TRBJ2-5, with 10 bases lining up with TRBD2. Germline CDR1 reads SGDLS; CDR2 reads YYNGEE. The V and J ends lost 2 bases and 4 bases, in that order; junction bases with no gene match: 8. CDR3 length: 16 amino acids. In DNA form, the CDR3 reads TGTGCCAGCAGCGTGGGGGCTAGCGGGAGCCCAGAGACCCAGTACTTC. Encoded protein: CASSVGASGSPETQYF.

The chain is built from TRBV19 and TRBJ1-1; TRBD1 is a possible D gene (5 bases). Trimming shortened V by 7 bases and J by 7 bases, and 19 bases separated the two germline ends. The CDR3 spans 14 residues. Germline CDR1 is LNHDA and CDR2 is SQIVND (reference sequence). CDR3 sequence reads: CASTIGRGLGEAFF. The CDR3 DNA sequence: TGTGCCAGTACCATAGGTCGGGGGTTGGGTGAAGCTTTCTTT.

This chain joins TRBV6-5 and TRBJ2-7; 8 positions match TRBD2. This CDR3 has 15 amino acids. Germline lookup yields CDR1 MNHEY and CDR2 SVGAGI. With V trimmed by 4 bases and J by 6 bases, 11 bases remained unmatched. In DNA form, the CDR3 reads TGTGCCAGCAGTTTTACTAGCGGAGTGGTTGCCGAGCAGTACTTC. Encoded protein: CASSFTSGVVAEQYF.

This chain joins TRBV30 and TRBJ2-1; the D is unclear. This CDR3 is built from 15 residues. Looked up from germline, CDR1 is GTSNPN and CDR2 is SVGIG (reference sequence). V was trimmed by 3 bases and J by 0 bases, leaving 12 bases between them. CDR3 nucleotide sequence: TGTGCCTGGAGCCCTGCCCCTAGCTCCTACAATGAGCAGTTCTTC. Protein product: CAWSPAPSSYNEQFF.

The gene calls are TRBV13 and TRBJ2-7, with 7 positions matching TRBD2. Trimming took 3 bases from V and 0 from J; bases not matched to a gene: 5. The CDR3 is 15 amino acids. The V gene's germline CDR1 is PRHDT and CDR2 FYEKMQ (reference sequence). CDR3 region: CASSFGGGGSYEQYF. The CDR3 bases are TGTGCCAGCAGCTTCGGCGGGGGAGGCTCCTACGAGCAGTACTTC. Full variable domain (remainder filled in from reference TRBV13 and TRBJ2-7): AAGVIQSPRHLIKEKRETATLKCYPIPRHDTVYWYQQGPGQDPQFLISFYEKMQSDKGSIPDRFSAQQFSDYHSELNMSSLELGDSALYFCASSFGGGGSYEQYFGPGTRLTVT.

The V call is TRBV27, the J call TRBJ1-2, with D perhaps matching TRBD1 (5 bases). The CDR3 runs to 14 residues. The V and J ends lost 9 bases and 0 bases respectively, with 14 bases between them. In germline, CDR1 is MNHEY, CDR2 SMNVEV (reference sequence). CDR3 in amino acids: CASATATTNYGYTF. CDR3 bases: TGTGCCAGTGCGACAGCTACAACTAACTATGGCTACACCTTC.

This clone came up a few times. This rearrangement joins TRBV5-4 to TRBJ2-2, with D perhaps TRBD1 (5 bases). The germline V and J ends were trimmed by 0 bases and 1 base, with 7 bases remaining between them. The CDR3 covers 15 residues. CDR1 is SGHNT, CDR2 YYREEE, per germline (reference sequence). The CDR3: CASSLGGGNTGELFF. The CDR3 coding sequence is TGTGCCAGCAGCTTGGGGGGCGGGAACACCGGGGAGCTGTTTTTT.

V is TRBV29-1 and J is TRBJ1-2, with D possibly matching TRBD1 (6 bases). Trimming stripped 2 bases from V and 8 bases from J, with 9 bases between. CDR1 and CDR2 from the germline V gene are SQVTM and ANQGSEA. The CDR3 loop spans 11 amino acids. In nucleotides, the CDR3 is TGCAGCGTTGAAACAGGGCTGGGCTACACCTTC. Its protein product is CSVETGLGYTF.

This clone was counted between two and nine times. The CDR3 loop reads CASSLDGIYEQYF. In nucleotides, the CDR3 is TGTGCCAGCAGCTTAGACGGTATCTACGAGCAGTACTTC. This chain uses TRBV7-2 with TRBJ2-7, with D hard to call. CDR3 size: 13 residues. The germline V gene encodes CDR1 SGHTA and CDR2 FQGNSA. V was pared by 1 base and J by 3 bases, with 7 bases between. Using reference TRBV7-2 and TRBJ2-7 for the parts outside the CDR3, the full variable domain is GAGVSQSPSNKVTEKGKDVELRCDPISGHTALYWYRQSLGQGLEFLIYFQGNSAPDKSGLPSDRFSAERTGGSVSTLTIQRTQQEDSAVYLCASSLDGIYEQYFGPGTRLTVT.